The TCR beta chain described here comes from a study of beta chain features in type 1 diabetes. As for the study in general: Similarity in age, gender and cell yields was seen between patients and healthy donors.

Expressed TCRB transcripts were sequenced because the entire RNA isolate underwent reverse transcription. The assay was immunoSEQ multiplex PCR, and TCRdb's table has in-frame clones only and misses some. The sample holds hundreds of thousands of clones, around 13% seen once. In its sample, this clone was seen many times. The antigen is not known. Overall study results and limits: Across patients, naive, central memory and Treg TCRB repertoires exhibited apparently greater similarity than was observed across healthy donors.

The CDR3 extends over 12 amino acids. J gave up 8 bases and V 3 bases, and 3 bases lay outside the gene matches. The V gene's germline CDR1 is SEHNR and CDR2 FQNEAQ (reference sequence). Specimen: central memory CD4+ T cells from blood. The source of this sequence is a young man in good health. V is TRBV7-9 and J is TRBJ2-7; 8 bases are shared with TRBD1. The DNA for the CDR3 is TGTGCCAGCAGCTTCGACAGGGGCAAGCAGTACTTC. Translating gives CASSFDRGKQYF.